One sample yielded the 16 T cell receptor beta chains listed below, sequenced in a study of T cells in tumors after PD-1 blockade. Sequencing used immunoSEQ multiplex PCR; TCRdb keeps in-frame clones, though not all of them. This table holds roughly 49,000 clones, 81% found once. The source material was PBMCs, sampled before anti-PD-1 treatment. These receptors all stem from a human donor with basal cell carcinoma.

The chain is built from TRBV3-1 (or the pseudogene TRBV3-2) and TRBJ1-1, with D maybe TRBD1 (5 bases). CDR3 length equals 13 residues. Trimming pared 4 bases from V and 6 bases from J, leaving 12 bases between. CDR1 and CDR2 (germline): LGHDT, YNNKEL (reference sequence). The CDR3 reads CASSRNWGSEAFF. Written as DNA, the CDR3 is TGTGCCAGCAGCCGGAATTGGGGGTCTGAAGCTTTCTTT.

This rearrangement joins TRBV18 to TRBJ2-7; D is unclear. This CDR3 is 14 amino acids long. The V gene's germline CDR1 is KGHSH and CDR2 LQKENI. Trimming stripped 0 bases from V and 3 bases from J, with 9 bases between. The CDR3 DNA follows: TGTGCCAGCTCACCACCAGGGCCGCTCTACGAGCAGTACTTC. Residues: CASSPPGPLYEQYF.

This clone has more than one count but fewer than ten. The chain couples TRBV4-1 to TRBJ2-3, with TRBD2 identical over 11 bases. V shed 2 bases, J shed 8 bases, and the junction held 9 bases outside the gene matches. Germline V gene data show CDR1 as MGHRA and CDR2 as YSYEKL. This CDR3 is 16 amino acids long. CDR3 sequence reads: CASSQRLAGLPSTQYF. The CDR3 region has the DNA TGCGCCAGCAGCCAACGACTAGCGGGGTTGCCAAGTACGCAGTATTTT.

The CDR3 region is CASSPSTLRTANTGELFF. The CDR3 nucleotides are TGTGCCAGCAGCCCCTCCACTTTACGGACAGCCAACACCGGGGAGCTGTTTTTT. The rearrangement joins TRBV7-9 to TRBJ2-2; weak D call: TRBD1 (6 bases). The CDR3 totals 18 residues. The ends were cut back, 5 bases at V and 2 bases at J, with 21 bases in the middle. Looked up from germline, CDR1 is SEHNR and CDR2 is FQNEAQ (reference sequence).

CDR3 loop: CASSQSKAMNTEAFF. CDR3 in DNA: TGTGCCAGCAGCCAATCGAAGGCAATGAACACTGAAGCTTTCTTT. This chain connects TRBV16 to TRBJ1-1; D is unclear. Trimming pared 0 bases from V and 0 bases from J, leaving 8 bases between. Germline V gene sequence: CDR1 KGHSY, CDR2 FQNENV. The CDR3 runs to 15 residues.

As DNA, the CDR3 is TGTGCCAGCTCACCATCCTATGAGGTCAATCAGCCCCAGCATTTT. Amino acid sequence: CASSPSYEVNQPQHF. The chain has TRBV18 and TRBJ1-5; no reliable D call. V dropped 2 bases and J dropped 3 bases, with 11 bases sitting between them. Germline V gene sequence: CDR1 KGHSH, CDR2 LQKENI. The CDR3 totals 15 residues. The full variable domain, rest sourced from reference TRBV18 and TRBJ1-5, is NAGVMQNPRHLVRRRGQEARLRCSPMKGHSHVYWYRQLPEEGLKFMVYLQKENIIDESGMPKERFSAEFPKEGPSILRIQQVVRGDSAAYFCASSPSYEVNQPQHFGDGTRLSIL.

In its sample, this clone was seen a few times. The chain uses TRBV2 and TRBJ2-2, with 9 bases aligning to TRBD1. Per germline, CDR1 SNHLY and CDR2 FYNNEI. This CDR3 is built from 15 residues. J gave up 2 bases and V 6 bases, and 4 bases lay outside the gene matches. Written as DNA, the CDR3 is TGTGCCAGCAGGAAACAGGGGGCTAACACCGGGGAGCTGTTTTTT. It codes for CASRKQGANTGELFF.

V and J are TRBV19 and TRBJ1-2; 8 bases fit TRBD1. This CDR3 has 16 amino acids. In germline, CDR1 is LNHDA, CDR2 SQIVND (reference sequence). The V and J ends lost 4 bases and 3 bases, in that order; junction bases with no gene match: 10. The CDR3 sequence is CASSTPGQVMDYGYTF. CDR3 coding DNA: TGTGCCAGTAGTACCCCGGGACAGGTGATGGACTATGGCTACACCTTC. Using reference TRBV19 and TRBJ1-2 for the parts outside the CDR3, the full variable domain is DGGITQSPKYLFRKEGQNVTLSCEQNLNHDAMYWYRQDPGQGLRLIYYSQIVNDFQKGDIAEGYSVSREKKESFPLTVTSAQKNPTAFYLCASSTPGQVMDYGYTFGSGTRLTVV.

This chain uses TRBV28 with TRBJ2-5, with TRBD2 identical over 9 bases. The CDR3 length is 17 residues. The V and J ends lost 7 bases and 3 bases, in that order; junction bases with no gene match: 15. The V gene's germline CDR1 is MDHEN and CDR2 SYDVKM. The CDR3 protein is CASTMKRGAASEETQYF. The DNA for the CDR3 is TGTGCCAGCACCATGAAGCGGGGGGCTGCCAGTGAAGAGACCCAGTACTTC. Full variable domain (outside the CDR3, taken from reference TRBV28 and TRBJ2-5): DVKVTQSSRYLVKRTGEKVFLECVQDMDHENMFWYRQDPGLGLRLIYFSYDVKMKEKGDIPEGYSVSREKKERFSLILESASTNQTSMYLCASTMKRGAASEETQYFGPGTRLLVL.

As regards this clone: The same CDR3 is also encoded by other DNA sequences in this sample. This chain connects TRBV3-1 (or the pseudogene TRBV3-2) to TRBJ2-2; weak D call: TRBD1 (5 bases). Per germline, CDR1 LGHDT and CDR2 YNNKEL (reference sequence). V lost 3 bases and J lost 8, with 7 bases in between. CDR3 length: 12 residues. CDR3 DNA: TGTGCCAGCAGCCACGCAGGGGGGGAGCTGTTTTTT. Residues: CASSHAGGELFF.

The CDR3 loop is CASSVQGYNSPLHF. The CDR3 DNA reads TGTGCCAGCAGCGTACAGGGTTATAATTCACCCCTCCACTTT. This rearrangement joins TRBV9 to TRBJ1-6, with a possible D match to TRBD1 (5 bases). Looked up from germline, CDR1 is SGDLS and CDR2 is YYNGEE. V lost 1 base and J lost 4, with 6 bases in between. The CDR3 loop spans 14 amino acids.

The chain's CDR3 is CASTRGSGTEAFF. Here the CDR3 DNA reads TGTGCCAGCACGAGGGGGTCAGGCACTGAAGCTTTCTTT. The gene calls are TRBV6-5 and TRBJ1-1; D possibly corresponds to TRBD1 (6 bases). The CDR3 contains 13 residues. Trimming removed 7 bases at V and 4 bases at J, with 13 bases between. In germline, CDR1 is MNHEY, CDR2 SVGAGI.

This sequence joins TRBV6-4 and TRBJ2-1; D uncertain. The CDR3 runs 13 residues. Trimming left V 4 bases short and J 0 bases short, with 4 bases between. Germline CDR1 is MRHNA and CDR2 is SNTAGT. CDR3 DNA sequence: TGTGCCAGCAGTGCCAGCTCCTACAATGAGCAGTTCTTC. Its protein product is CASSASSYNEQFF.

The chain employs TRBV3-1 (or the pseudogene TRBV3-2) and TRBJ1-1; no reliable D call. Trimming removed 1 base from V and 2 bases from J, with 11 bases in between. CDR3 length: 15 amino acids. Germline V gives CDR1 LGHDT, CDR2 YNNKEL (reference sequence). In nucleotides, the CDR3 is TGTGCCAGCAGCCAAGCCCGGGTCTCCAACACTGAAGCTTTCTTT. Translated, it gives CASSQARVSNTEAFF.

The chain employs TRBV11-3 and TRBJ2-5, with D perhaps matching TRBD1 (5 bases). The germline V and J ends were trimmed by 0 bases and 7 bases, with 9 bases remaining between them. This CDR3 is 13 amino acids long. CDR1 and CDR2 (germline): SGHNT, YENEEA. CDR3 loop: CASSLDLTGTQYF. The CDR3 bases are TGTGCCAGCAGCTTAGACCTCACAGGGACCCAGTACTTC.

This clone was counted once. The chain links TRBV11-1 to TRBJ2-2; D is perhaps TRBD2 (6 bases). Germline V gives CDR1 SGHAT, CDR2 FQDESV (reference sequence). The V gene lost 0 bases and the J gene lost 6 bases, with 11 bases spanning the gap. The CDR3 totals 15 residues. The CDR3 protein is CASSLARWEAGELFF. Here the CDR3 DNA reads TGTGCCAGCAGCTTAGCGCGGTGGGAGGCCGGGGAGCTGTTTTTT.